This is a list of T cell receptor beta chains from one sample in a study of cytomegalovirus exposure and HLA in healthy donors. TCRdb's copy holds only in-frame clones and misses some; the assay was immunoSEQ multiplex PCR. In the table there are some 99,000 clones, about 74% of which are singletons. Sequencing input: PBMCs. All receptors derive from a male donor in good health and CMV-seronegative. The CDR3 runs from the conserved cysteine through the conserved F or W. Each record gives: V gene, clone size, J gene, D gene, CDR3 DNA, CDR3 protein. A D gene is named only where the DNA matches it firmly. Where a row states a size, it is once, few, many or the class of an expanded clone; other rows omit it.

TRBV7-8	NA	TRBJ1-2	NA	TGTGCCAGCAGCTTTACCCCCCTGACAGCAGCTAACTATGGCTACACCTTC	CASSFTPLTAANYGYTF
TRBV19	NA	TRBJ2-7	NA	TGTGCCAGTAGTACTTCGGGAGCCCCCTACGAGCAGTACTTC	CASSTSGAPYEQYF
TRBV5-1	NA	TRBJ1-2	NA	TGCGCCAGCAGCTTGGAGGGGGTGGCGCGAATAGAAGGCTACACCTTC	CASSLEGVARIEGYTF
TRBV2	few	TRBJ1-1	TRBD1	TGTGCCAGCAGGTACGACAGGGGCGCTGAAGCTTTCTTT	CASRYDRGAEAFF
TRBV29-1	once	TRBJ2-7	NA	TGCAGCGTTGATTGGGAAGGAGGGGACGAGCAGTACTTC	CSVDWEGGDEQYF
TRBV27	NA	TRBJ2-7	TRBD1	TGTGCCAGCACCGGGACAGGCTACGAGCAGTACTTC	CASTGTGYEQYF
TRBV6-6	NA	TRBJ2-1	NA	TGTGCCAGCAGTTATAAGGGGTGGGATGAGCAGTTCTTC	CASSYKGWDEQFF
TRBV21-1	NA	TRBJ2-7	NA	TGTGCCAGCAGCAAACGGGGGACTAGCGGGAGAGCCTGCGAGCAGTACTTC	CASSKRGTSGRACEQYF
TRBV10-3	once	TRBJ2-7	TRBD2	TGTGCCATCAGTGAAAGTACTAGCGGGAGTTGGGAGCAGTACTTC	CAISESTSGSWEQYF
TRBV5-1	few	TRBJ1-2	TRBD1	TGCGCCAGCAGCCCGTCCTCCTCGGGACAGGGAATAACGGGTGGCTACACCTTC	CASSPSSSGQGITGGYTF
TRBV5-4	NA	TRBJ2-7	TRBD2	TGTGCCAGCAGCGACCAACTAGCGGGAGCTGGATACGAGCAGTACTTC	CASSDQLAGAGYEQYF
TRBV6-6	NA	TRBJ1-5	TRBD1	TGTGCCAGCAGTACCCAAGGGGGCCGGAGCAATCAGCCCCAGCATTTT	CASSTQGGRSNQPQHF
TRBV29-1	NA	TRBJ1-5	NA	TGCAGCGTTGAAGAGCCCCGGGGTCAGCCCCAGCATTTT	CSVEEPRGQPQHF
TRBV29-1	NA	TRBJ1-5	NA	TGCAGCGTTGTGGTGGAAGGGGTAAATCAGCCCCAGCATTTT	CSVVVEGVNQPQHF
TRBV5-1	NA	TRBJ2-7	TRBD1	TGCGCCAGCAGCTTGTGGGGACAGGCCTACGAGCAGTACTTC	CASSLWGQAYEQYF
TRBV4-3	few	TRBJ1-1	NA	TGCGCCAGCAGCCAAGATGACGGGGGTGGGACTGAAGCTTTCTTT	CASSQDDGGGTEAFF
TRBV6-5	NA	TRBJ1-1	NA	TGTGCCAGCAGTGGAGTTAACACTGAAGCTTTCTTT	CASSGVNTEAFF
TRBV6-5	NA	TRBJ2-7	TRBD2	TGTGCCAGCAGTTACCGAAGCGGGAGCACATTCGAGCAGTACTTC	CASSYRSGSTFEQYF
TRBV10-2	few	TRBJ1-1	NA	TGCGCCAGCCCGGGATCGAAGACTGAAGCTTTCTTT	CASPGSKTEAFF
TRBV5-1	NA	TRBJ2-3	NA	TGCGCCAGCAGCTTGGCTCAGCGGAGCACAGATACGCAGTATTTT	CASSLAQRSTDTQYF
TRBV10-3	NA	TRBJ2-5	TRBD1	TGTGCCATCAGTGAGTCGACAGGGCCGGAGCGGACCCAGTACTTC	CAISESTGPERTQYF
TRBV29-1	NA	TRBJ2-3	NA	TGCAGCGTTGAATCAACAGATACGCAGTATTTT	CSVESTDTQYF
TRBV10-3	NA	TRBJ1-5	TRBD1	TGTGCCATCAGTGAACAGGGGAACAATCAGCCCCAGCATTTT	CAISEQGNNQPQHF
TRBV5-1	NA	TRBJ2-7	TRBD1	TGCGCCAGCAGCTTGGCCAGGGGGTCATACGAGCAGTACTTC	CASSLARGSYEQYF
TRBV18	NA	TRBJ1-2	TRBD1	TGTGCCAGCTCACGACAGGGGGGTGGCTACACCTTC	CASSRQGGGYTF
TRBV4-2	NA	TRBJ2-1	NA	TGTGCCAGCAGCGCCAGTATCAGGGTAGGCAATGAGCAGTTCTTC	CASSASIRVGNEQFF
TRBV19	few	TRBJ2-7	TRBD1	TGTGCCAGTAGTGAAGAAGGGGGCACCCCCCACGAGCAGTACTTC	CASSEEGGTPHEQYF
TRBV28	NA	TRBJ1-2	NA	TGTGCCACATCATGGAGGGGATCCTATGGCTACACCTTC	CATSWRGSYGYTF
TRBV6-1	NA	TRBJ1-2	NA	TGTGCCAGCGGGCCATCGGGACTCTATGGCTACACCTTC	CASGPSGLYGYTF